This TCR beta chain is drawn from a study of cytomegalovirus exposure and HLA in healthy donors. Overall study context: In an early release, HLA-typed donors contributed some 80 million unique TCR sequences.

The V gene's germline CDR1 is SNHLY and CDR2 FYNNEI. This CDR3 spans 15 amino acids. Trimming stripped 4 bases from V and 4 bases from J, with 14 bases between. General observations from the study: For most TCR beta V segments, an earlier analysis put the productive rate at about 87% or about 30% of the time. The presence/absence work took it that sequencing depth was about the same across donors. In a later analysis, productive TCRs from donors in an Asian-associated ancestry cluster reportedly carried fewer N-insertions than the cohort mean.

As concerns this clone: The antigen is not known.

In the PCR, 60 Vbeta and 13 Jbeta primers were used. Clones were read by immunoSEQ multiplex PCR, and TCRdb kept only the in-frame ones, dropping some. The sample contains under 200,000 clones, about 84% of which appear only once. The TCR originated in a man aged 50 to 60 in good health and CMV-seronegative. The chain is built from TRBV2 and TRBJ1-5, with D tentatively TRBD1 (5 bases). The sample comprised PBMCs. The CDR3 coding sequence is TGTGCCAGCAGTGCGGAGGGGCTACGGAATCAGCCCCAGCATTTT. This encodes CASSAEGLRNQPQHF.